The T cell receptor (beta chain) described here comes from a study of type 1 regulatory T cells. TCRdb re-analysed the reads in MiXCR, keeping a single row per CDR3 protein. The data show just under 65,000 distinct CDR3 sequences, with more than 45% seen just once and 2% to 2.5% held by the top ten. V lost 8 bases to trimming and J lost 7 bases; unmatched junction nucleotides: 11. Germline V CDR1 and CDR2: MNHEY, SMNVEV (reference sequence). The CDR3 is made up of 15 amino acids. With regard to this clonotype: Its antigen is not known.

The sequenced sample was cultured non-Tr1 T cells, either the whole culture or a sorted T cell fraction (not recorded which). The sequence came from a human donor in good health. The chain carries TRBV27 and TRBJ1-6; 7 bases align to TRBD1. CDR3 sequence: CASGRDSEGNSPLHF. DNA of the CDR3: TGTGCCAGCGGTCGGGACAGCGAGGGGAATTCACCCCTCCACTTT.